The clone carrying this TCR beta chain was recorded once. These data come from a study of OX40 agonist ivuxolimab in advanced cancers. Produced via immunoSEQ multiplex PCR; TCRdb's table is partial and in-frame only. Of approximately 79,000 clones listed, 70% to 90% were seen once; the top ten hold roughly 2.5%. CDR1 is MNHEY and CDR2 is SMNVEV in the germline V gene (reference sequence). Deletions cut 3 bases from V and 2 bases from J, with 11 bases between. CDR3 length: 15 residues. The sequence was obtained from an adult with an advanced solid tumor such as melanoma, head and neck, liver or kidney cancer. The sequencing used CD4+ or CD8+ T cells sorted from blood, collected in a trial of the OX40 agonist ivuxolimab. The rearrangement joins TRBV27 to TRBJ1-5; maybe TRBD1 (5 bases). The CDR3 sequence: CASSFQGGGNQPQHF. In DNA, the CDR3 is TGTGCCAGCAGTTTTCAGGGTGGAGGCAATCAGCCCCAGCATTTT.